Listed here are 5 T cell receptor beta chains from one sample, sequenced in a study of T cells in narcolepsy. Sequencing was performed with immunoSEQ multiplex PCR; in TCRdb, only in-frame clones are kept and a portion is missing. The repertoire consists of 25,000 to 35,000 clones, with 75% to 85% occurring once and the leading ten covering more than 0.95%. Material: CD45RA- memory CD4+ T cells from PBMCs. The receptors were sampled from a human donor with narcolepsy.

This clone has only one observation. The chain couples TRBV5-4 to TRBJ1-2; tentative D call: TRBD1 (5 bases). This CDR3 spans 16 amino acids. The germline V and J ends were trimmed by 1 base and 8 bases, with 21 bases remaining between them. Germline CDR1 SGHNT, CDR2 YYREEE (reference sequence). CDR3 loop: CASSLKGTGTLRGYTF. The CDR3 nucleotides are TGTGCCAGCAGCTTGAAAGGGACCGGGACCCTTAGGGGCTACACCTTC.

Only a few counts were recorded for this clone. The chain is built from TRBV7-9 and TRBJ1-4; possibly TRBD1 for D (5 bases). Germline CDR1 reads SEHNR; CDR2 reads FQNEAQ (reference sequence). V was cut by 3 bases and J by 6 bases, with 14 bases left in between. CDR3 length: 15 residues. DNA of the CDR3: TGTGCCAGCAGCTTCTCCCTGGGGGGGGATGAAAAACTGTTTTTT. Translating it yields CASSFSLGGDEKLFF.

The rearrangement links TRBV12-2 to TRBJ1-5; the table assigns TRBD1, which was not confirmed against the DNA. TRBV12-2 is described as a pseudogene. CDR3 length: 16 residues. CDR3 loop: CASLTTGSRSNQPQHF. The CDR3 coding sequence is TGTGCAAGTCTCACGACAGGTTCCCGGAGCAATCAGCCCCAGCATTTT.

V usage is TRBV18 and J usage is TRBJ2-3; no clear D. Germline V lookup: CDR1 KGHSH, CDR2 LQKENI. The germline V and J ends were trimmed by 3 bases and 2 bases, with 15 bases remaining between them. The CDR3 covers 16 residues. As DNA, the CDR3 is TGTGCCAGCTCACCCACCGTAACCACCTCCACAGATACGCAGTATTTT. Encoded protein: CASSPTVTTSTDTQYF.

The chain uses TRBV5-6 and TRBJ2-7; TRBD1 might be the D (6 bases). Germline CDR1 reads SGHDT; CDR2 reads YYEEEE. Deletions cut 0 bases from V and 5 bases from J, with 9 bases between. The length of the CDR3 is 13 residues. DNA for the CDR3: TGTGCCAGCAGCTTGGACAGGGATAACGAGCAGTACTTC. Residues: CASSLDRDNEQYF.